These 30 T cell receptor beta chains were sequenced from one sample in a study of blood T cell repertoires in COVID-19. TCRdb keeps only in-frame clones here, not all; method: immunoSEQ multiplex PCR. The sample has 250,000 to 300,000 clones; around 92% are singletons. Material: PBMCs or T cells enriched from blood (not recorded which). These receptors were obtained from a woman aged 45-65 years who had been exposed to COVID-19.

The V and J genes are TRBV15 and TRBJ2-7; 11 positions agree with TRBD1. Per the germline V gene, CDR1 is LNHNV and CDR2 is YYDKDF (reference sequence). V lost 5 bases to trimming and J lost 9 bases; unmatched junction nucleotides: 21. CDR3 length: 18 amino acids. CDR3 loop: CATSDVTPQPGQGGGQYF. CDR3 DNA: TGTGCCACCAGCGACGTCACCCCTCAACCGGGACAGGGGGGTGGGCAGTACTTC.

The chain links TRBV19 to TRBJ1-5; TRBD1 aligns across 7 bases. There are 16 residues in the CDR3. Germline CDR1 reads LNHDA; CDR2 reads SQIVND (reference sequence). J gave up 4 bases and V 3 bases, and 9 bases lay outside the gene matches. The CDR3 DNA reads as TGTGCCAGTAGTATCGTAGGGGGCGAATGGAATCAGCCCCAGCATTTT. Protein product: CASSIVGGEWNQPQHF.

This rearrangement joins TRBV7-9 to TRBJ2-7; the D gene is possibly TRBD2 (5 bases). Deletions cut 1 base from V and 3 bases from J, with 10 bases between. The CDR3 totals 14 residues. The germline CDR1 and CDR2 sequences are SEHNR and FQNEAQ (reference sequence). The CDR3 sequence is CASSLGGGGYEQYF. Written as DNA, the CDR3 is TGTGCCAGCAGCTTAGGGGGTGGAGGCTACGAGCAGTACTTC.

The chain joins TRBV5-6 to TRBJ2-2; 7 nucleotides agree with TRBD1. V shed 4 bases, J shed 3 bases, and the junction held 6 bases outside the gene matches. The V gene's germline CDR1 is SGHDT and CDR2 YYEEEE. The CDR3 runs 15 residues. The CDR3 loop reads CASSARTGHTGELFF. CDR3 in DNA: TGTGCCAGCAGCGCACGGACAGGTCACACCGGGGAGCTGTTTTTT.

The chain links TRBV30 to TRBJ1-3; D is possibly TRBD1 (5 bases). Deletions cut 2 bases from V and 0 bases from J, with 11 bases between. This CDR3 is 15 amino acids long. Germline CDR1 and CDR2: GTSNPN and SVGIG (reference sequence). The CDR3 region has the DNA TGTGCCTGGAGTCTAGACAGAGCCTCTGGAAACACCATATATTTT. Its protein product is CAWSLDRASGNTIYF.

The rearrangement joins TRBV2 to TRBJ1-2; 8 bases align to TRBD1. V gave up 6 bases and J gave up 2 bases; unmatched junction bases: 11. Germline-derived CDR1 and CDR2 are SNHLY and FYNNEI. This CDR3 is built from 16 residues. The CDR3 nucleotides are TGTGCCAGCAGGAAGGAGACAGGGGCACTAAACTATGGCTACACCTTC. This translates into CASRKETGALNYGYTF.

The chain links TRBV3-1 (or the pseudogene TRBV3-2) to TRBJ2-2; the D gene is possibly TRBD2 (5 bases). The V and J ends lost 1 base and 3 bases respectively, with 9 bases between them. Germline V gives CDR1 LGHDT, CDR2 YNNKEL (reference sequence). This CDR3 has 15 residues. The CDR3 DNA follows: TGTGCCAGCAGCCAAGTTTACGGGGACACCGGGGAGCTGTTTTTT. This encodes CASSQVYGDTGELFF.

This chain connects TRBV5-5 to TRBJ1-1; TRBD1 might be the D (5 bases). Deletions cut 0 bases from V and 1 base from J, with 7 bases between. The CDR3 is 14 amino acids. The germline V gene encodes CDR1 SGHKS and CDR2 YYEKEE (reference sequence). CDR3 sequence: CASSLGGQNTEAFF. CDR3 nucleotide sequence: TGTGCCAGCAGCTTGGGCGGACAGAACACTGAAGCTTTCTTT.

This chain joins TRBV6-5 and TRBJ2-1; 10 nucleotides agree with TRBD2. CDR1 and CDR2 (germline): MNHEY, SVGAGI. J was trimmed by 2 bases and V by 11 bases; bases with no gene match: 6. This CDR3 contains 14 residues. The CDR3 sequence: CAGQLAGAYNEQFF. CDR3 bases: TGTGCCGGCCAGCTAGCGGGGGCCTACAATGAGCAGTTCTTC.

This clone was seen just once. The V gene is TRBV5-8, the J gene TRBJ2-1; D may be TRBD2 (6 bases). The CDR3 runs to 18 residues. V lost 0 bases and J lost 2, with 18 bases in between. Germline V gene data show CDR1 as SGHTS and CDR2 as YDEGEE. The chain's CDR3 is CASSLEAGAGIAYNEQFF. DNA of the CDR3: TGTGCCAGCAGCTTGGAGGCCGGGGCGGGGATCGCCTACAATGAGCAGTTCTTC.

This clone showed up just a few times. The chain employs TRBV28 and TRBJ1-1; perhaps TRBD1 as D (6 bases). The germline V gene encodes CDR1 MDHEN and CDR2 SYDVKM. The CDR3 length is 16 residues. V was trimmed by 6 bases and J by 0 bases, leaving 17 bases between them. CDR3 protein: CASSSPGGLLNTEAFF. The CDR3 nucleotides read TGTGCCAGCAGCTCTCCCGGGGGGCTGTTGAACACTGAAGCTTTCTTT.

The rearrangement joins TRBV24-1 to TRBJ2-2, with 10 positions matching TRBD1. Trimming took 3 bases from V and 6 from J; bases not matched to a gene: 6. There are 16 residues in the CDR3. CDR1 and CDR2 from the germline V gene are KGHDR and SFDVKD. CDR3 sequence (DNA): TGTGCCACCAGTGATGCCGGGACAGGGGATGCCGGGGAGCTGTTTTTT. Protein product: CATSDAGTGDAGELFF.

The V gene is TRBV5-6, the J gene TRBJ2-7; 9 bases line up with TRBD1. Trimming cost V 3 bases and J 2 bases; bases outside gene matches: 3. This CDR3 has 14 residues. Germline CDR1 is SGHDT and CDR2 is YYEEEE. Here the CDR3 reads CASSSRQGAYEQYF. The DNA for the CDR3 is TGTGCCAGCAGCTCTAGACAGGGGGCCTACGAGCAGTACTTC.

CDR3 DNA sequence: TGTGCCAGCAGCATGGGACAGCCCTTATATGGCTACACCTTC. Its protein product is CASSMGQPLYGYTF. V is TRBV5-4 and J is TRBJ1-2; 7 nucleotides align to TRBD1. Germline V gives CDR1 SGHNT, CDR2 YYREEE (reference sequence). With 4 bases clipped from V and 5 bases from J, the junction kept 8 bases outside the gene matches. This CDR3 region has 14 residues. Full variable domain (missing parts from reference TRBV5-4 and TRBJ1-2): ETGVTQSPTHLIKTRGQQVTLRCSSQSGHNTVSWYQQALGQGPQFIFQYYREEENGRGNFPPRFSGLQFPNYSSELNVNALELDDSALYLCASSMGQPLYGYTFGSGTRLTVV.

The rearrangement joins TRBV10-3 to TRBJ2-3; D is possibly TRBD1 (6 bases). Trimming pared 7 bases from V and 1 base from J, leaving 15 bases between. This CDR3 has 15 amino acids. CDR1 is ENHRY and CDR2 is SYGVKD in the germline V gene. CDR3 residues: CAINQAGAGTDTQYF. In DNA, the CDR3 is TGTGCCATCAACCAAGCAGGGGCTGGCACAGATACGCAGTATTTT.

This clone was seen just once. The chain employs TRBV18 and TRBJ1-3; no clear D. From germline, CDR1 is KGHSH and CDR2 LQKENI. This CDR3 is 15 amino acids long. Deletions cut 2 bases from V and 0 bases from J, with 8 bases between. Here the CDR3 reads CASSPVPGSGNTIYF. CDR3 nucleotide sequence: TGTGCCAGCTCACCAGTGCCGGGCTCTGGAAACACCATATATTTT.

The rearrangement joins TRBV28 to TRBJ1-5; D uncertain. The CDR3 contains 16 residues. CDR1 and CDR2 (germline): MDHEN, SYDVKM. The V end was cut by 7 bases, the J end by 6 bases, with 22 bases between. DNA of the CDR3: TGTGCCAGCACTCCCCCAGGTCAGCCGAAACCTCAGCCCCAGCATTTT. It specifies CASTPPGQPKPQPQHF.

The CDR3 loop is CASSLDYLAGDHYEQYF. CDR3 coding DNA: TGTGCCAGCAGCTTAGATTACCTAGCGGGGGACCACTACGAGCAGTACTTC. V gene TRBV7-9 combines with J gene TRBJ2-7, with 10 nucleotides matching TRBD2. The CDR3 consists of 17 residues. The V segment lost 1 base and the J segment 3 bases; nucleotides outside the gene matches: 9. Germline CDR1 SEHNR, CDR2 FQNEAQ (reference sequence).

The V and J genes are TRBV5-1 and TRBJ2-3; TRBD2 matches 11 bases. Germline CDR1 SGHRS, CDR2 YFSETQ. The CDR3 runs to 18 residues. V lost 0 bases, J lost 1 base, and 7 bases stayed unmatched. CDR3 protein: CASSLAWSTSGGTDTQYF. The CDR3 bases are TGCGCCAGCAGCTTGGCCTGGTCGACTAGCGGGGGCACAGATACGCAGTATTTT.

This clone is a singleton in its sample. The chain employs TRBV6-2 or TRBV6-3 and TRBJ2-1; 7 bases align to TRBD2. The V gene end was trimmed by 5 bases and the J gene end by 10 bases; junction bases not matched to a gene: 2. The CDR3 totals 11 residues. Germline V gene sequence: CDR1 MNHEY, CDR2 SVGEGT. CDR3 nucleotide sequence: TGTGCCAGCAGTCACGGGGGGGAGCAGTTCTTC. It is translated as CASSHGGEQFF.

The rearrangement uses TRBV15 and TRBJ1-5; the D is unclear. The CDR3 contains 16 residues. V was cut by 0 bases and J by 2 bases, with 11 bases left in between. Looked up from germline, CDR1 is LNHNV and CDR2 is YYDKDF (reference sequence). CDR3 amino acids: CATSRDLGSGNQPQHF. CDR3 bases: TGTGCCACCAGCAGAGATTTAGGCAGCGGCAATCAGCCCCAGCATTTT.

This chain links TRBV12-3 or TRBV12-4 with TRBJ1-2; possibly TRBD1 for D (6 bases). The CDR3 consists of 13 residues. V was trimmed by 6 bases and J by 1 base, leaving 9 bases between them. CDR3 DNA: TGTGCCAGCAGCCCGGGACATAACTATGGCTACACCTTC. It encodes CASSPGHNYGYTF.

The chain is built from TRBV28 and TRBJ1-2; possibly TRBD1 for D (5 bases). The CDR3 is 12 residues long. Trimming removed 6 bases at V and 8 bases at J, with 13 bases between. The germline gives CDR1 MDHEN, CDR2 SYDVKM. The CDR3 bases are TGTGCCAGCAGGACAGAATTTGGGGGCTACACCTTC. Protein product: CASRTEFGGYTF.

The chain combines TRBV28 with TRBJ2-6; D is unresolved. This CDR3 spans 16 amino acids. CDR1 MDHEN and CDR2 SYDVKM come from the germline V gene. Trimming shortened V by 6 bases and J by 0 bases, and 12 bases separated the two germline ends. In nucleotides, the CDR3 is TGTGCCAGCAGCCCCATAGAGCCCTCTGGGGCCAACGTCCTGACTTTC. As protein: CASSPIEPSGANVLTF.

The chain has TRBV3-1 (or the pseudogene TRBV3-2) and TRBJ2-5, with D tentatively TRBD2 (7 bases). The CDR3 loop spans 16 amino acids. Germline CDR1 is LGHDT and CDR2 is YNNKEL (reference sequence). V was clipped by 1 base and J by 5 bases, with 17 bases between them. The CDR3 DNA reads TGTGCCAGCAGCCAAGGGACTAGAGGGGGTATGGAGACCCAGTACTTC. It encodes CASSQGTRGGMETQYF.

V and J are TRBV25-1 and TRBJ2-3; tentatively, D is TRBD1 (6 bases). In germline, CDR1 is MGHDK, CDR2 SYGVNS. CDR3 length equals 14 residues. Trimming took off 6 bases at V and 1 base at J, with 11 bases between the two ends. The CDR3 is CASSRDTGTDTQYF. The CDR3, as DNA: TGTGCCAGCAGCCGGGACACGGGCACAGATACGCAGTATTTT.

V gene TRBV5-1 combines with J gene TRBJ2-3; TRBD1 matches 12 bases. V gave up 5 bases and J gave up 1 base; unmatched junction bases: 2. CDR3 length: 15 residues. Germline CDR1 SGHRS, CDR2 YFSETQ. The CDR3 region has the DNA TGCGCCAGCAGGGGACAGGGGGCGGGCACAGATACGCAGTATTTT. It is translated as CASRGQGAGTDTQYF. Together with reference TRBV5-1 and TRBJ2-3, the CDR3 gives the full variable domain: KAGVTQTPRYLIKTRGQQVTLSCSPISGHRSVSWYQQTPGQGLQFLFEYFSETQRNKGNFPGRFSGRQFSNSRSEMNVSTLELGDSALYLCASRGQGAGTDTQYFGPGTRLTVL.

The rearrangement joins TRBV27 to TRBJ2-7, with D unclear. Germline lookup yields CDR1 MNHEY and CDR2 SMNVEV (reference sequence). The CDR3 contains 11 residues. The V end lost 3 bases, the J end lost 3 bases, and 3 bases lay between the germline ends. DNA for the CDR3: TGTGCCAGCAGTTTTATCTACGAGCAGTACTTC. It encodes CASSFIYEQYF.

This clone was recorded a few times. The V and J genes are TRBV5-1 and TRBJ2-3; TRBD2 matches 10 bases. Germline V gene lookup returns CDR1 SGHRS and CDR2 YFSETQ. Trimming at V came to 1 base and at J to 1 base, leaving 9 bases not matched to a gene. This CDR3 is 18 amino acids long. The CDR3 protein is CASSLSSGGRLGTDTQYF. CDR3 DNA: TGCGCCAGCAGCTTGTCTAGCGGGGGCCGTCTAGGCACAGATACGCAGTATTTT.

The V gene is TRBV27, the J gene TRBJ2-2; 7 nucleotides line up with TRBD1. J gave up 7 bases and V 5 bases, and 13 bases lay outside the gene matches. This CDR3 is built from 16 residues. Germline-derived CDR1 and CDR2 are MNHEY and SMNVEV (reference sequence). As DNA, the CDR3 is TGTGCCAGCAGTCGGCCCTCGACAGGGTTGGGCGGGGAGCTGTTTTTT. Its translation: CASSRPSTGLGGELFF.